Reported below is one T cell receptor (beta chain). What it recognizes is unknown. This specimen belongs to a study of vaccination and CD4 T cells after COVID-19. As for the study in general: The convalescents included six males and four females, and among them two were Hispanic while seven were Caucasian. Samples were taken after vaccination, a median of approximately 72 days after dose two, with a range of 14 to 241.

The study sequenced cultured CD4+ T cell DNA using the Oncomine TCR Beta short-read assay. Each CDR3 protein is one row after TCRdb ran MiXCR on the PCR reads. The table has about 27,000 distinct CDR3 sequences, 62% seen once. Treatment here: approximately nine-day PBMC culture with coronavirus spike peptide pools or control peptides (ViraFEST assay). The study's findings and limits: Post-vaccination, and not before, a median roughly 86% of reactive clones appeared in convalescent patients.

The receptor comes from a human donor who received a COVID-19 vaccine. The sequenced sample was CD4+ T cells from blood, cultured in vitro, obtained after SARS-CoV-2 vaccination.

CDR3 nucleotides: TGTGCCAGCAGACCCTCGGGGAACACAGATACGCAGTATTTT. This gives the protein CASRPSGNTDTQYF. This chain joins TRBV6-4 and TRBJ2-3, with D possibly being TRBD2 (5 bases). CDR3 length: 14 residues. With 6 bases removed from V and 2 bases from J, the gap between germline ends came to 12 bases. Germline CDR1 is MRHNA and CDR2 is SNTAGT.